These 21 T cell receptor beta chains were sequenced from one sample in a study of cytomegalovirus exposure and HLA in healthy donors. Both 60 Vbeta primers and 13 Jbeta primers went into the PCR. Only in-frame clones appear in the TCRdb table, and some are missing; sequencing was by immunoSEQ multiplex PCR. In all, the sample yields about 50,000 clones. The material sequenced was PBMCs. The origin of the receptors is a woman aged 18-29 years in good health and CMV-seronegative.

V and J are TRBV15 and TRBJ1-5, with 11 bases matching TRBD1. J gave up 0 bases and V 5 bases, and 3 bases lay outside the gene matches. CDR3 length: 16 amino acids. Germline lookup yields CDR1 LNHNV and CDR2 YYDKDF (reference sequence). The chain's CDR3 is CATSGGQGGSNQPQHF. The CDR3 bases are TGTGCCACCAGCGGGGGACAGGGGGGTAGCAATCAGCCCCAGCATTTT.

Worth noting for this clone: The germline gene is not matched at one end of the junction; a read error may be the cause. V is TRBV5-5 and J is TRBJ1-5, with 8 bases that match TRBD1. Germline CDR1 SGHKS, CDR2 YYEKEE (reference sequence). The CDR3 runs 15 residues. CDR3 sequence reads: CASSLGTGYRQPQHF. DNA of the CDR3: TGTGCCAGCAGCTTGGGGACAGGGTATCGGCAGCCCCAGCACTTT.

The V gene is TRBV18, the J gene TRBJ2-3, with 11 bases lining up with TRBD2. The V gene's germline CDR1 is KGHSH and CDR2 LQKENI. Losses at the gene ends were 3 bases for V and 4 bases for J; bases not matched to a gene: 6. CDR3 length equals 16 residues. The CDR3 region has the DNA TGTGCCAGCTCACCGGCTAGCGGGGGGATTTCAGATACGCAGTATTTT. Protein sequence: CASSPASGGISDTQYF.

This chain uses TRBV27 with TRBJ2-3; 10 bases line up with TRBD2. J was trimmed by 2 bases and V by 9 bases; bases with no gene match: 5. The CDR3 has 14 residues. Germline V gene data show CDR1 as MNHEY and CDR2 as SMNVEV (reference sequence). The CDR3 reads CARTGTSVTDTQYF. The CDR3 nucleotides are TGTGCCAGAACCGGGACTAGCGTCACAGATACGCAGTATTTT.

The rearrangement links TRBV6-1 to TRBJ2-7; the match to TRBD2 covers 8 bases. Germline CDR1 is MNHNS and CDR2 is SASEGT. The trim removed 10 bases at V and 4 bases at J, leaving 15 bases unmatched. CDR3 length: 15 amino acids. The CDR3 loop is CATRLLRGRTYEQYF. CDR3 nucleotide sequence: TGTGCCACCCGTCTGTTGCGCGGGAGGACGTACGAGCAGTACTTC.

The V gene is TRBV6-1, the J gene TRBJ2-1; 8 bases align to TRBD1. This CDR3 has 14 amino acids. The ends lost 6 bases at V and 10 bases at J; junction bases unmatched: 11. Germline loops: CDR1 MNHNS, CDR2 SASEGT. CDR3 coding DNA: TGTGCCAGCAGACCACCCCCGGACAGGGAGGAGCAGTTCTTC. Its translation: CASRPPPDREEQFF.

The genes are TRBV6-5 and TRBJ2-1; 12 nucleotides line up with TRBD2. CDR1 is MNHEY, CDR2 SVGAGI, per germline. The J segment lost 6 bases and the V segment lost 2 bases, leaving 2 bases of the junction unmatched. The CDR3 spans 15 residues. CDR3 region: CASSYLAGGPNEQFF. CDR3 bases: TGTGCCAGCAGTTACCTAGCGGGAGGGCCCAATGAGCAGTTCTTC.

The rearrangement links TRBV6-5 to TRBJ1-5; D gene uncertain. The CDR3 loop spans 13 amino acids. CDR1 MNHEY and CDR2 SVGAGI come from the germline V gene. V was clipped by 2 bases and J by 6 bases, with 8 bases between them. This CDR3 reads CASSYGEAQPQHF. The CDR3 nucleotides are TGTGCCAGCAGTTACGGAGAGGCTCAGCCCCAGCATTTT.

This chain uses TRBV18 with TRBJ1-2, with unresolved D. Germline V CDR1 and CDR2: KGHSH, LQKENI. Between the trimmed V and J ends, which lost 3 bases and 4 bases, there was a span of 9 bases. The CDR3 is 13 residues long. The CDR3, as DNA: TGTGCCAGCTCACCTACAGAGACCTATGGCTACACCTTC. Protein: CASSPTETYGYTF.

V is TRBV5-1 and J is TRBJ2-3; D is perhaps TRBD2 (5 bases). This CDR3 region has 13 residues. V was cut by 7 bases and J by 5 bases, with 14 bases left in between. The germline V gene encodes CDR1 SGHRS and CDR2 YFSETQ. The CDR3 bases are TGCGCCAGCGGTCGTACCGGGAAAGATACGCAGTATTTT. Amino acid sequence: CASGRTGKDTQYF.

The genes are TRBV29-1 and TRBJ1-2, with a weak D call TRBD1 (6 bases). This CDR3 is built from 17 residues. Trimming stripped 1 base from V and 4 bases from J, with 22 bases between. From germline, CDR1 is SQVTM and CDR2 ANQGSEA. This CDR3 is CSVEGGGRARLRYGYTF. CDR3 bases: TGCAGCGTTGAAGGAGGGGGTCGGGCACGACTCCGCTATGGCTACACCTTC. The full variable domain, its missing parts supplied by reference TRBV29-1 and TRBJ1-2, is SAVISQKPSRDICQRGTSLTIQCQVDSQVTMMFWYRQQPGQSLTLIATANQGSEATYESGFVIDKFPISRPNLTFSTLTVSNMSPEDSSIYLCSVEGGGRARLRYGYTFGSGTRLTVV.

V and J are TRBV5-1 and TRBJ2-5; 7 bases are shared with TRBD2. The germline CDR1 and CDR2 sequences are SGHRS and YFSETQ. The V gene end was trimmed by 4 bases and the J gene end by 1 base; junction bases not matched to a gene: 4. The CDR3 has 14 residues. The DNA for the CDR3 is TGCGCCAGCAGCCCCATAGCGGGCCAAGAGACCCAGTACTTC. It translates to CASSPIAGQETQYF.

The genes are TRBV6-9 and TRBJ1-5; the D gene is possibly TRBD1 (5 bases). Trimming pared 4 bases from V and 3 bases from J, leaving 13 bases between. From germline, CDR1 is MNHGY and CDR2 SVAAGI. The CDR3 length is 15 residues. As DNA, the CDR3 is TGTGCCAGCAGTTTGAGCAGGGAATTCAATCAGCCCCAGCATTTT. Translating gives CASSLSREFNQPQHF.

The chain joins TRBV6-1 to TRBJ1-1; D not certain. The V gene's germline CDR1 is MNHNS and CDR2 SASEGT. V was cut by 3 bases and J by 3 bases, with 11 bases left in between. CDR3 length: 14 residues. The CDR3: CASSDRLADTEAFF. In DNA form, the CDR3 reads TGTGCCAGCAGTGACCGCCTGGCGGACACTGAAGCTTTCTTT.

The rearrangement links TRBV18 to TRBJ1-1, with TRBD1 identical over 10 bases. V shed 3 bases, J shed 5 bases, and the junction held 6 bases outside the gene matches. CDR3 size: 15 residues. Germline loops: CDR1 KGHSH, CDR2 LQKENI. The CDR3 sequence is CASSPVTGGRTEAFF. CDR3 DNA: TGTGCCAGCTCACCGGTGACAGGGGGCAGGACTGAAGCTTTCTTT.

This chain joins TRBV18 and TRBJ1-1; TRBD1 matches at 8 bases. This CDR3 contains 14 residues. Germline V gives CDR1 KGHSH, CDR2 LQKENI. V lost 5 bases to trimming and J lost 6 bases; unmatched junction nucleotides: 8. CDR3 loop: CASSSRSGGPEAFF. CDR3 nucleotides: TGTGCCAGCTCATCGCGGTCAGGGGGCCCTGAAGCTTTCTTT.

CDR3 residues: CASSPQPGQGGSPLHF. CDR3 DNA: TGTGCCAGCAGCCCACAACCGGGACAGGGGGGTTCACCCCTCCACTTT. This chain links TRBV11-2 with TRBJ1-6, with 11 nucleotides matching TRBD1. The V gene's germline CDR1 is SGHAT and CDR2 FQNNGV. This CDR3 region has 16 residues. The junction had 9 bases not matched to a gene; V was cut back by 5 bases and J by 9 bases.

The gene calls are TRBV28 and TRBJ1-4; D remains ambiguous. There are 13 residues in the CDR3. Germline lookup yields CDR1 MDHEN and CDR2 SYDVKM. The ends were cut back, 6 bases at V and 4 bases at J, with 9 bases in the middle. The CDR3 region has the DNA TGTGCCAGCAGCCCGTTCTTTAATGAAAAACTGTTTTTT. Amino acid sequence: CASSPFFNEKLFF.

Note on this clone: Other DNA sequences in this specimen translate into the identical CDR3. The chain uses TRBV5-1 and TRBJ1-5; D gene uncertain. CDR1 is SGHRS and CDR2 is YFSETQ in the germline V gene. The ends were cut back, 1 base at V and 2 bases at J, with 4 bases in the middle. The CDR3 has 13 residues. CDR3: CASSLQGNQPQHF. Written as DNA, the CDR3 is TGCGCCAGCAGCTTGCAGGGCAATCAGCCCCAGCATTTT.

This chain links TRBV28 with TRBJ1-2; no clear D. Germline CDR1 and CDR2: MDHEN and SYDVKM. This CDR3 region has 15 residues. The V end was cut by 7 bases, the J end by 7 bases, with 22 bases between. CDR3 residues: CASNEVVPVTGGYTF. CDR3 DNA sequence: TGTGCCAGCAACGAAGTGGTACCGGTTACGGGTGGCTACACCTTC.

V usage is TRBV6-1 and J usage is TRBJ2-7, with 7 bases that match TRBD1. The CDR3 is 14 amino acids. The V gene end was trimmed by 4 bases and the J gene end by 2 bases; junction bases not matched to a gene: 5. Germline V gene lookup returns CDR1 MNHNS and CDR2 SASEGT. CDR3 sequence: CASSATGSAYEQYF. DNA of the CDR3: TGTGCCAGCAGTGCGACAGGGTCGGCCTACGAGCAGTACTTC.